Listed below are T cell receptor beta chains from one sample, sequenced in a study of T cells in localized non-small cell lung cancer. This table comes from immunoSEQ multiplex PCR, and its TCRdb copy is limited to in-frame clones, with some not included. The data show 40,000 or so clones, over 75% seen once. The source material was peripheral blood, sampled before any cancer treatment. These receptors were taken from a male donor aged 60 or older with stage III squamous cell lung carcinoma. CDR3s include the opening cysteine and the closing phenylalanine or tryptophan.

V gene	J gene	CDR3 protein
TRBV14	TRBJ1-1	CASSQGAQNTEAFF
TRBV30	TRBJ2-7	CAWTATSSSEQYF
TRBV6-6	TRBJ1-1	CASSPPSHNTEAFF
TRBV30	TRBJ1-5	CAWSRESNQPQHF
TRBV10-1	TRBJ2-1	CASSLGGDEQFF
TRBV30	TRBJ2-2	CAWSVSNTGELFF
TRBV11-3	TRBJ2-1	CASSLDGRIYNEQFF
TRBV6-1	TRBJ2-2	CASSAAGRGTGELFF
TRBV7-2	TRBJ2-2	CASSWKIAGGGGELFF
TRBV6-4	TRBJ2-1	CASSPGTAGDNEQFF
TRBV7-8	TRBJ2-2	CASSLARVSRETGELFF
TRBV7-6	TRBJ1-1	CASSLRTGWDTEAFF
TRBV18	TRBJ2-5	CASSSSRDGTQETQYF
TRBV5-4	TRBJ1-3	CASSLSLGNTIYF
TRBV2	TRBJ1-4	CASSENTLGEKLFF
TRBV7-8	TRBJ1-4	CASSSVKREKLFF
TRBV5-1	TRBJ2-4	CASSLDGTASSIQYF
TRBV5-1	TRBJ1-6	CASSDGQVSPLHF
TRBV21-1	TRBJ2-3	CASRPANLAGGRTDTQYF
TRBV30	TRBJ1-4	CAWSPGGSINEKLFF
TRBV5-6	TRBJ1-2	CASSLGRFYGYTF
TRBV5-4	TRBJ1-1	CASSPDRDRSNTEAFF
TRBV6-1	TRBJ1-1	CASSLHSPMNTEAFF